This entry features one T cell receptor (beta chain) sequence. Collection of blood occurred at baseline, at cycle 4 day 1, and at cycle 7 day 1. TCRdb keeps only in-frame clones here, not all; method: immunoSEQ multiplex PCR. The sample includes around 79,000 clones, roughly 90% of them seen just once. Unmatched junction bases numbered 14, after V lost 0 bases and J lost 6 bases. This CDR3 comprises 18 residues. From germline, CDR1 is PRHDT and CDR2 FYEKMQ (reference sequence). The source of the sample is a study of OX40 agonist ivuxolimab in advanced cancers. The overall study: Three patients got partial responses; one had hepatocellular carcinoma and two had cutaneous melanoma.

The material was CD4+ or CD8+ T cells sorted from blood, obtained in a trial of the OX40 agonist ivuxolimab. The source of this sequence is an adult with an advanced solid tumor such as melanoma, head and neck, liver or kidney cancer. V usage is TRBV13 and J usage is TRBJ2-5; 9 bases agree with TRBD2. This CDR3 is CASSLGTAGGLEGKTQYF. The CDR3 DNA sequence: TGTGCCAGCAGCTTAGGTACAGCGGGGGGACTGGAGGGGAAGACCCAGTACTTC.